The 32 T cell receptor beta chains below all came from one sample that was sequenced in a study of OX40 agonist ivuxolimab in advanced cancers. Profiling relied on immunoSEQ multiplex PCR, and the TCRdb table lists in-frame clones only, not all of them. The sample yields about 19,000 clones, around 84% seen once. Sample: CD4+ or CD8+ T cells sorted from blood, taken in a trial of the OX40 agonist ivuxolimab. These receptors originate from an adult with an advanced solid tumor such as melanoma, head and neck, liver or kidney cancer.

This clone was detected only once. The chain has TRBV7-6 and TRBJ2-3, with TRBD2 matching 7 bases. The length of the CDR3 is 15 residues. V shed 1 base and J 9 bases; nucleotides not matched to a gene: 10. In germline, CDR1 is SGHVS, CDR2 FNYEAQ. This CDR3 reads CASSLEEGRAQTQYF. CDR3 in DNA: TGTGCCAGCAGCTTAGAGGAGGGGAGGGCCCAAACGCAGTATTTT.

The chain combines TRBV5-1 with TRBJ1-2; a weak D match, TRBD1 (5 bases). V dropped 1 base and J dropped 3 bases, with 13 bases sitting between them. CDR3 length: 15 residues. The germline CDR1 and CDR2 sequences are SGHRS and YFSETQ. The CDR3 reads CASSLYGAFDYGYTF. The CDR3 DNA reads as TGCGCCAGCAGCTTGTACGGGGCTTTCGACTATGGCTACACCTTC. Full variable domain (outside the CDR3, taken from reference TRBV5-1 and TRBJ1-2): KAGVTQTPRYLIKTRGQQVTLSCSPISGHRSVSWYQQTPGQGLQFLFEYFSETQRNKGNFPGRFSGRQFSNSRSEMNVSTLELGDSALYLCASSLYGAFDYGYTFGSGTRLTVV.

CDR3 nucleotides: TGCGCCAGCAGTCAAGGGGTAAGGGAGACCCAGTACTTC. This gives the protein CASSQGVRETQYF. The chain employs TRBV23-1 and TRBJ2-5; no clear D. TRBV23-1 is an ORF; its function is uncertain. Between the trimmed V and J ends, which lost 2 bases and 5 bases, there was a span of 9 bases. CDR3 length equals 13 residues.

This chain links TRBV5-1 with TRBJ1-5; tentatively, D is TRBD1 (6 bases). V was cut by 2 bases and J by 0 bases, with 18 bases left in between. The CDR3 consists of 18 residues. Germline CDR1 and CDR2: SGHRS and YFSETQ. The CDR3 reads CASSLLTGDSPSNQPQHF. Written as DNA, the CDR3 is TGCGCCAGCAGCTTACTGACAGGAGATTCCCCTAGCAATCAGCCCCAGCATTTT. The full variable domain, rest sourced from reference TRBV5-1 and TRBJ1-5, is KAGVTQTPRYLIKTRGQQVTLSCSPISGHRSVSWYQQTPGQGLQFLFEYFSETQRNKGNFPGRFSGRQFSNSRSEMNVSTLELGDSALYLCASSLLTGDSPSNQPQHFGDGTRLSIL.

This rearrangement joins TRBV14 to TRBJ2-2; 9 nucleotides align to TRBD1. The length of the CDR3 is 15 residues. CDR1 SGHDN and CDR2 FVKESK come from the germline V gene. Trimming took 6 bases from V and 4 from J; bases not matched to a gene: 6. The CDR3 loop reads CASRWTGALTGELFF. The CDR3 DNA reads TGTGCCAGCAGATGGACAGGGGCACTCACCGGGGAGCTGTTTTTT.

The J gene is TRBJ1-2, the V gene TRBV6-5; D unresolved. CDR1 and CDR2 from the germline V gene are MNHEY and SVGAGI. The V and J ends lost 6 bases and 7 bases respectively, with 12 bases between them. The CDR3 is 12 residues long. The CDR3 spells CASRSGPSGYTF. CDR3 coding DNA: TGTGCCAGCAGATCCGGACCCTCTGGCTACACCTTC.

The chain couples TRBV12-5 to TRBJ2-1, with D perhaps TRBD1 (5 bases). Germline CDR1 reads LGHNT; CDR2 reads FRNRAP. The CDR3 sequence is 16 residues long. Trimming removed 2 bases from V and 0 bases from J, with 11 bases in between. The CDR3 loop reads CASGLRGTSSYNEQFF. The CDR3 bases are TGTGCTAGTGGTTTGAGGGGCACCAGCTCCTACAATGAGCAGTTCTTC.

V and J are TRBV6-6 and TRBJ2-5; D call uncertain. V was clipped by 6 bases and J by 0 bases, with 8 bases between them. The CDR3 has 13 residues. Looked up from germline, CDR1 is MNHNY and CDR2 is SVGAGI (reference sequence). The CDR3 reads CASRVSNQETQYF. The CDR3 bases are TGTGCCAGCAGGGTCTCGAACCAAGAGACCCAGTACTTC.

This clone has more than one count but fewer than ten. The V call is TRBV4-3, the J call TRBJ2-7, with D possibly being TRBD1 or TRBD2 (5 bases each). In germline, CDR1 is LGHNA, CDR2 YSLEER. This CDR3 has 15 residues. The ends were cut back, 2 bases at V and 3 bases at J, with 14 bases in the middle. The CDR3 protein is CASSQSQGDLYEQYF. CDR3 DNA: TGCGCCAGCAGCCAATCTCAAGGGGACCTCTACGAGCAGTACTTC.

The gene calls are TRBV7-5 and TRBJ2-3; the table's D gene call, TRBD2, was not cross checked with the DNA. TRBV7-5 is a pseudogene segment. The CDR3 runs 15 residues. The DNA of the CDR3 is TGTGTCAGAAGTCAAGGACTAGCGGGAGCGGATACGCAGTATTTT. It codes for CVRSQGLAGADTQYF.

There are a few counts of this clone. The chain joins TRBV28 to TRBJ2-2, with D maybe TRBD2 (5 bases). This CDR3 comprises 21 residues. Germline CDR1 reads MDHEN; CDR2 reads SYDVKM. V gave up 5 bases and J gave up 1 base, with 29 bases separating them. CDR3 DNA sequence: TGTGCCAGCAGTCCCCTAAGGCTTCGGAGGTTGGTCTCACAGAACACCGGGGAGCTGTTTTTT. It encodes CASSPLRLRRLVSQNTGELFF.

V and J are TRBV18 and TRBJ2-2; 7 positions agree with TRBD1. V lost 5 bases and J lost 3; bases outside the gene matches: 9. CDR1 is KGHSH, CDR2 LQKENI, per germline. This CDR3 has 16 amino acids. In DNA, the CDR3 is TGTGCCAGCTCATTACGACAGGGCCGGGACACCGGGGAGCTGTTTTTT. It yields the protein CASSLRQGRDTGELFF.

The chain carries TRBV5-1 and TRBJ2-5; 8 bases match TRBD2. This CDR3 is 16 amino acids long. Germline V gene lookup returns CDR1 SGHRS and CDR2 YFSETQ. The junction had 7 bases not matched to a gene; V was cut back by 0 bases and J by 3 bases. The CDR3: CASSLEWRGAEETQYF. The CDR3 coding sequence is TGCGCCAGCAGCTTGGAATGGCGGGGGGCGGAAGAGACCCAGTACTTC.

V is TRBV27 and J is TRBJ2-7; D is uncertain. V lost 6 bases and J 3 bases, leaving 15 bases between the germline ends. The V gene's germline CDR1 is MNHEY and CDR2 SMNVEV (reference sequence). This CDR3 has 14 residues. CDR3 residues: CASSRSRLNYEQYF. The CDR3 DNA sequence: TGTGCCAGCAGCCGAAGTCGGCTGAACTACGAGCAGTACTTC.

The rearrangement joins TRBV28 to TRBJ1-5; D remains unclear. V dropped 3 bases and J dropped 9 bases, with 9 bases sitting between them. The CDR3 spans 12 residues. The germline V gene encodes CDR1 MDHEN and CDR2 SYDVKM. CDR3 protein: CASSFQYRPQHF. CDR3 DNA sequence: TGTGCCAGCAGTTTTCAGTACAGGCCCCAGCATTTT.

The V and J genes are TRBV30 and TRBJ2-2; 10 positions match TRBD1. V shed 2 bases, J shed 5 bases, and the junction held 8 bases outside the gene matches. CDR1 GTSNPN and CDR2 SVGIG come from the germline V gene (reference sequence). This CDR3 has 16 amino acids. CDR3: CAWSPATGGRTGELFF. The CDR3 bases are TGTGCCTGGAGTCCCGCGACAGGGGGCAGGACCGGGGAGCTGTTTTTT.

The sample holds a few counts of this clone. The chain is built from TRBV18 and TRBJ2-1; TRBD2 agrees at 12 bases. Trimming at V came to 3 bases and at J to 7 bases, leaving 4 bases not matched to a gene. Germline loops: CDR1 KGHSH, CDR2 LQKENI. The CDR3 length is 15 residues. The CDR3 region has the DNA TGTGCCAGCTCACCGCGACTAGCGGGAGTGAATGAGCAGTTCTTC. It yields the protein CASSPRLAGVNEQFF.

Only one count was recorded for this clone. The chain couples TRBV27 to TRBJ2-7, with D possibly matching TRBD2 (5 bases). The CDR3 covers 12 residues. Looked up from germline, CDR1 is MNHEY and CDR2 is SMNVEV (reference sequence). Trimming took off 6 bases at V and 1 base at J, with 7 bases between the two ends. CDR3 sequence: CASRTGSYEQYF. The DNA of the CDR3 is TGTGCCAGCAGGACGGGGTCCTACGAGCAGTACTTC.

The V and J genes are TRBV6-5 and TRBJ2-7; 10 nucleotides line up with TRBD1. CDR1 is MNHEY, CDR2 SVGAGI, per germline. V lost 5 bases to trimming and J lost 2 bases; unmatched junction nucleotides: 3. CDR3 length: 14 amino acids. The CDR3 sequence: CASSIGQGAYEQYF. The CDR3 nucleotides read TGTGCCAGCAGTATAGGACAGGGGGCCTACGAGCAGTACTTC.

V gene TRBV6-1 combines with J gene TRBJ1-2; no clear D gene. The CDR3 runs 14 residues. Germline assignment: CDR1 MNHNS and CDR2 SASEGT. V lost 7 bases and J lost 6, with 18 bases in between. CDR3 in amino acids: CASTPDGSIHGYTF. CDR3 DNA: TGTGCCAGCACCCCGGACGGTTCAATCCATGGCTACACCTTC.

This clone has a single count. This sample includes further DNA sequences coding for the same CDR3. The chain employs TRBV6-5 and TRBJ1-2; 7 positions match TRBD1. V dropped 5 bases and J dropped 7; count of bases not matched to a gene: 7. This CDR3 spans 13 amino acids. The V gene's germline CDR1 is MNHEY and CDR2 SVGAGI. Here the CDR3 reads CASSPDREGGYTF. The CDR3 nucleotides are TGTGCCAGCAGTCCCGACAGGGAGGGTGGCTACACCTTC.

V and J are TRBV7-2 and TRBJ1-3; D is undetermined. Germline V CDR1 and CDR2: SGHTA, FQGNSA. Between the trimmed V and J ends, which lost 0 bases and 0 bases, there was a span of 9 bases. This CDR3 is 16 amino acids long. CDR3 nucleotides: TGTGCCAGCAGCTTAGCGCTGCCAGACTCTGGAAACACCATATATTTT. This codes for CASSLALPDSGNTIYF. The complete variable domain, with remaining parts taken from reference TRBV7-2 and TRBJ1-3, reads GAGVSQSPSNKVTEKGKDVELRCDPISGHTALYWYRQSLGQGLEFLIYFQGNSAPDKSGLPSDRFSAERTGGSVSTLTIQRTQQEDSAVYLCASSLALPDSGNTIYFGEGSWLTVV.

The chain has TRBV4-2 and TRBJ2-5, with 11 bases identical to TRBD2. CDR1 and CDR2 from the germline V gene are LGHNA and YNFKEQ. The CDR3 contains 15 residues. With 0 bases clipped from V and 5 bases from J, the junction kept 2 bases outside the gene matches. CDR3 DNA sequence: TGTGCCAGCAGCCAAGATAGCGGGGGGGCGGAGACCCAGTACTTC. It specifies CASSQDSGGAETQYF.

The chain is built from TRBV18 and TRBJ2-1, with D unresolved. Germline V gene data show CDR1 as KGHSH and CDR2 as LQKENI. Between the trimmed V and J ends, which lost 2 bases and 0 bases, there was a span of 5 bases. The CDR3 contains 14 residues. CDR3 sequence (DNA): TGTGCCAGCTCACCAACGGGCTCCTACAATGAGCAGTTCTTC. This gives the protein CASSPTGSYNEQFF.

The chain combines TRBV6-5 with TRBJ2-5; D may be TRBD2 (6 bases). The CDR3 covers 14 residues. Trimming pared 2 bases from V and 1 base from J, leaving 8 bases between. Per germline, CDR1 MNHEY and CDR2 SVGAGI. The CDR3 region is CASSYGGVQETQYF. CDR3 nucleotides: TGTGCCAGCAGTTACGGCGGGGTCCAAGAGACCCAGTACTTC.

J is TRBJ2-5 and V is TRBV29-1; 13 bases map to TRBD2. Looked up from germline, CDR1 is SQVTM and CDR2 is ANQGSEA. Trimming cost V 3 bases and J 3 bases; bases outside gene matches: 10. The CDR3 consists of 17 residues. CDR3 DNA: TGCAGCGTTGACGCCTACTGGACTAGCGGGGGCGAAGAGACCCAGTACTTC. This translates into CSVDAYWTSGGEETQYF. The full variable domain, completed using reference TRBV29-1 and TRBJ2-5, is SAVISQKPSRDICQRGTSLTIQCQVDSQVTMMFWYRQQPGQSLTLIATANQGSEATYESGFVIDKFPISRPNLTFSTLTVSNMSPEDSSIYLCSVDAYWTSGGEETQYFGPGTRLLVL.

The CDR3: CASSPGPYNEQFF. Written as DNA, the CDR3 is TGTGCCAGCAGCCCGGGACCGTACAATGAGCAGTTCTTC. The chain is built from TRBV7-3 and TRBJ2-1; D is possibly TRBD1 or TRBD2 (5 bases each). CDR3 length equals 13 residues. V was trimmed by 5 bases and J by 4 bases, leaving 9 bases between them. Germline V gives CDR1 SGHTA, CDR2 FQGTGA.

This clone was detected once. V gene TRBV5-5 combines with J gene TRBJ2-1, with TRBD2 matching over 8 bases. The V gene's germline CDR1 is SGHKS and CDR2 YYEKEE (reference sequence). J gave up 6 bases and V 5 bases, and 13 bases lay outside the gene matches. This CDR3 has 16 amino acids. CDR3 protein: CASRLLGTSGSNEQFF. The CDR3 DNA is TGTGCCAGCAGATTACTTGGTACTAGCGGTTCCAATGAGCAGTTCTTC.

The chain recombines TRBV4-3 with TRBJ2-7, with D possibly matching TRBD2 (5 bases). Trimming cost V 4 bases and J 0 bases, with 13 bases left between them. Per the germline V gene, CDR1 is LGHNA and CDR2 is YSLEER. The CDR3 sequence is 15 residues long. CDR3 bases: TGCGCCAGCAGCCGCCCCGGACTGTACTCCTACGAGCAGTACTTC. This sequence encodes CASSRPGLYSYEQYF.

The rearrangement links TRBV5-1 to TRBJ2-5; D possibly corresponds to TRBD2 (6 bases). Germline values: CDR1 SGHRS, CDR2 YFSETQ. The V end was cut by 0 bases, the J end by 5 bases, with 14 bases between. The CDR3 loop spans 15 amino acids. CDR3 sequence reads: CASSLEDYGPETQYF. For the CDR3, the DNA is TGCGCCAGCAGCTTGGAGGACTATGGTCCGGAGACCCAGTACTTC. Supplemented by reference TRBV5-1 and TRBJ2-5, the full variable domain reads KAGVTQTPRYLIKTRGQQVTLSCSPISGHRSVSWYQQTPGQGLQFLFEYFSETQRNKGNFPGRFSGRQFSNSRSEMNVSTLELGDSALYLCASSLEDYGPETQYFGPGTRLLVL.

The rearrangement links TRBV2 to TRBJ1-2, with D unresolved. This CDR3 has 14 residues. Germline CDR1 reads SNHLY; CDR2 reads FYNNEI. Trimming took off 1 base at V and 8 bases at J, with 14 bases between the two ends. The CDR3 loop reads CASSEVRVQGGYTF. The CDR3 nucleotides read TGTGCCAGCAGTGAAGTACGGGTTCAAGGAGGCTACACCTTC.

The CDR3 is CASSLRTSGSNEQFF. DNA of the CDR3: TGTGCCAGCAGCTTAAGGACTAGCGGGAGTAATGAGCAGTTCTTC. The chain employs TRBV11-3 and TRBJ2-1; TRBD2 aligns across 13 bases. From germline, CDR1 is SGHNT and CDR2 YENEEA. CDR3 length equals 15 residues. V lost 2 bases and J lost 7; bases outside the gene matches: 2.